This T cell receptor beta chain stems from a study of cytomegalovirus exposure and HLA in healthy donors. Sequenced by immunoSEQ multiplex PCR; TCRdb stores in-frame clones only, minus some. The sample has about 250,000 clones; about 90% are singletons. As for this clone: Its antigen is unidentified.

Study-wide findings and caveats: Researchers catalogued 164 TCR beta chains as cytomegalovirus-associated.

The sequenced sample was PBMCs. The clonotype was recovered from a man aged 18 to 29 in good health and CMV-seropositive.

The CDR3 DNA is TGTGCCAGCAGCCCTGACAGGGTGAACATTCAGTACTTC. Protein: CASSPDRVNIQYF. This chain connects TRBV5-4 to TRBJ2-4; 7 bases line up with TRBD1. Looked up from germline, CDR1 is SGHNT and CDR2 is YYREEE (reference sequence). The CDR3 loop spans 13 amino acids. The J segment lost 7 bases and the V segment lost 4 bases, leaving 5 bases of the junction unmatched.